What follows are 9 T cell receptor beta chains derived from one specimen sequenced in a study of OX40 agonist ivuxolimab in advanced cancers. Sequencing used immunoSEQ multiplex PCR; TCRdb keeps in-frame clones, though not all of them. The table includes roughly 21,000 clones, around 90% detected once. This specimen was CD4+ or CD8+ T cells sorted from blood, taken in a trial of the OX40 agonist ivuxolimab. These receptors were obtained from an adult with an advanced solid tumor such as melanoma, head and neck, liver or kidney cancer.

The gene calls are TRBV13 and TRBJ1-1; TRBD1 matches at 12 bases. The CDR3 runs 19 residues. Looked up from germline, CDR1 is PRHDT and CDR2 is FYEKMQ (reference sequence). The ends lost 0 bases at V and 0 bases at J; junction bases unmatched: 8. The CDR3 sequence is CASSLGGTGGYVMNTEAFF. The CDR3 region has the DNA TGTGCCAGCAGCTTAGGAGGGACAGGGGGCTACGTTATGAACACTGAAGCTTTCTTT.

This chain links TRBV9 with TRBJ2-5, with D possibly being TRBD2 (7 bases). Deletions cut 3 bases from V and 5 bases from J, with 20 bases between. The V gene's germline CDR1 is SGDLS and CDR2 YYNGEE. The CDR3 is made up of 16 amino acids. CDR3 bases: TGTGCCAGCAGCGCAGTCTCCGGGGGGCGCAGGGAGACCCAGTACTTC. Its translation is CASSAVSGGRRETQYF.

The rearrangement joins TRBV9 to TRBJ1-1; no clear D. CDR1 and CDR2 from the germline V gene are SGDLS and YYNGEE. The ends were cut back, 0 bases at V and 4 bases at J, with 16 bases in the middle. The CDR3 runs to 16 residues. The CDR3: CASSVGGSALGTEAFF. The CDR3 region has the DNA TGTGCCAGCAGCGTAGGGGGATCGGCTTTAGGCACTGAAGCTTTCTTT.

As DNA, the CDR3 is TGCGCCAGCAGCGTCGGACCCACCTACGAGCAGTACTTC. It translates to CASSVGPTYEQYF. This sequence joins TRBV5-1 and TRBJ2-7, with no clear D. The CDR3 totals 13 residues. Germline lookup yields CDR1 SGHRS and CDR2 YFSETQ. V was clipped by 4 bases and J by 2 bases, with 10 bases between them.

The genes are TRBV7-2 and TRBJ1-5, with TRBD1 as a possible D gene (5 bases). Trimming shortened V by 6 bases and J by 4 bases, and 13 bases separated the two germline ends. Germline CDR1 is SGHTA and CDR2 is FQGNSA. This CDR3 is 14 amino acids long. CDR3 DNA: TGTGCCAGCAGTTCCAGGGAACTAAATCAGCCCCAGCATTTT. Encoded protein: CASSSRELNQPQHF.

With respect to this clone: At one end, the junction sequence differs from germline, possibly due to a read error. The V gene is TRBV20-1, the J gene TRBJ2-7, with 7 bases aligning to TRBD1. Germline values: CDR1 DFQATT, CDR2 SNEGSKA (reference sequence). The CDR3 length is 11 residues. The CDR3 loop is CSATLDRAFGF. CDR3 DNA: TGCAGTGCTACCCTTGACAGGGCGTTTGGCTTC.

J is TRBJ2-7 and V is TRBV7-6, with 9 bases that match TRBD1. The CDR3 has 14 residues. Trimming at V came to 2 bases and at J to 4 bases, leaving 3 bases not matched to a gene. CDR1 and CDR2 from the germline V gene are SGHVS and FNYEAQ. DNA of the CDR3: TGTGCCAGCAGCTTACGAGGACAGGGGTACGAGCAGTACTTC. The encoded protein is CASSLRGQGYEQYF.

This chain joins TRBV9 and TRBJ1-1; D gene unclear. The germline V and J ends were trimmed by 4 bases and 6 bases, with 16 bases remaining between them. This CDR3 has 14 amino acids. The germline V gene encodes CDR1 SGDLS and CDR2 YYNGEE. Here the CDR3 DNA reads TGTGCCAGCAGCCCCCACGAGGGTAGTGCTGAAGCTTTCTTT. As protein: CASSPHEGSAEAFF.

The chain links TRBV27 to TRBJ2-1, with 10 bases aligning to TRBD2. Unmatched junction bases numbered 6, after V lost 3 bases and J lost 7 bases. The CDR3 has 15 amino acids. The germline CDR1 and CDR2 sequences are MNHEY and SMNVEV (reference sequence). This CDR3 reads CASSFSSGRGNEQFF. The CDR3 bases are TGTGCCAGCAGTTTTTCTAGCGGGAGAGGGAATGAGCAGTTCTTC.